This entry lists 9 T cell receptor beta chains sequenced from one sample in a study of blood T cell repertoires in COVID-19. Assay used: immunoSEQ multiplex PCR; TCRdb lists only in-frame clones, some missing. The sample yields more than 200,000 clones, roughly 83% seen once. The source material was peripheral blood. These receptors originate from an elderly man with acute or convalescent COVID-19.

The chain combines TRBV6-8 with TRBJ2-1, with D possibly matching TRBD2 (6 bases). The germline V gene encodes CDR1 MNHGY and CDR2 SAAAGT. The V gene lost 5 bases and the J gene lost 0 bases, with 14 bases spanning the gap. This CDR3 has 16 residues. The CDR3 here is CASSARLGPSYNEQFF. The CDR3 DNA reads as TGTGCCAGCAGTGCCAGACTAGGTCCCTCCTACAATGAGCAGTTCTTC.

The V and J genes are TRBV24-1 and TRBJ2-5, with 12 bases lining up with TRBD1. Germline CDR1 and CDR2: KGHDR and SFDVKD. The CDR3 has 15 amino acids. Losses at the gene ends were 1 base for V and 7 bases for J; bases not matched to a gene: 3. In DNA, the CDR3 is TGTGCCACCAGTGATTTTGGGACAGGGGGCGCGACCCAGTACTTC. Protein product: CATSDFGTGGATQYF.

This sequence joins TRBV5-1 and TRBJ1-4; D call uncertain. The germline CDR1 and CDR2 sequences are SGHRS and YFSETQ. V lost 2 bases and J lost 4, with 9 bases in between. This CDR3 has 14 residues. The CDR3 sequence: CASSFGGYNEKLFF. The CDR3 DNA reads as TGCGCCAGCAGCTTCGGCGGCTATAATGAAAAACTGTTTTTT.

The genes are TRBV19 and TRBJ1-2; 7 bases agree with TRBD1. Trimming removed 1 base from V and 4 bases from J; junction bases left unmatched: 3. Germline values: CDR1 LNHDA, CDR2 SQIVND (reference sequence). This CDR3 comprises 14 residues. DNA for the CDR3: TGTGCCAGTAGTATAGGCACAGGGGCCTATGGCTACACCTTC. Translated: CASSIGTGAYGYTF.

This chain joins TRBV24-1 and TRBJ2-7; D is unresolved. CDR1 is KGHDR and CDR2 is SFDVKD in the germline V gene. V was trimmed by 3 bases and J by 2 bases, leaving 7 bases between them. The CDR3 is made up of 13 amino acids. The CDR3 nucleotides are TGTGCCACCAGTGATCAGGTCGCCTACGAGCAGTACTTC. Its protein product is CATSDQVAYEQYF.

The chain employs TRBV19 and TRBJ1-3, with D maybe TRBD1 (5 bases). Between the trimmed V and J ends, which lost 7 bases and 0 bases, there was a span of 10 bases. Germline-derived CDR1 and CDR2 are LNHDA and SQIVND (reference sequence). CDR3 size: 14 residues. CDR3 protein: CASNPGHSGNTIYF. In nucleotides, the CDR3 is TGTGCCAGTAATCCAGGGCACTCTGGAAACACCATATATTTT.

V gene TRBV7-8 combines with J gene TRBJ2-1, with a possible D match to TRBD1 (6 bases). The V and J ends lost 6 bases and 3 bases respectively, with 18 bases between them. Germline CDR1 reads SGHVS; CDR2 reads FQNEAQ. CDR3 size: 16 residues. The CDR3 DNA sequence: TGTGCCAGCAGTGAAACCGACAGGCTATTCTACAATGAGCAGTTCTTC. Translation: CASSETDRLFYNEQFF.

V and J are TRBV6-5 and TRBJ2-7, with 8 bases fitting TRBD2. The trim removed 3 bases at V and 1 base at J, leaving 5 bases unmatched. This CDR3 spans 15 amino acids. Germline CDR1 is MNHEY and CDR2 is SVGAGI. The CDR3: CASSYRAGGSYEQYF. The CDR3 bases are TGTGCCAGCAGTTATAGGGCGGGGGGATCCTACGAGCAGTACTTC.

V gene TRBV5-1 combines with J gene TRBJ1-1, with 11 bases aligning to TRBD1. V shed 1 base and J 0 bases; nucleotides not matched to a gene: 8. The CDR3 covers 18 residues. Germline CDR1 SGHRS, CDR2 YFSETQ. The CDR3 nucleotides are TGCGCCAGCAGCTTGCGGGACAGGGGGGACTACATGAACACTGAAGCTTTCTTT. Protein sequence: CASSLRDRGDYMNTEAFF.